The next 26 T cell receptor beta chains were all read from a single sample in a study of T-cell reconstitution after alpha-beta-depleted transplantation in children. Unique molecular identifiers were incorporated when the TCRbeta library was constructed. Each CDR3 protein gets one entry after TCRdb re-called the PCR reads with MiXCR. The data show 440,000 or so distinct CDR3 sequences, over 40% seen once. Here the sequenced sample was PBMCs, taken before TCRalphabeta/CD19-depleted stem cell transplant. All receptors come from a girl aged 2-10 years with aplastic anemia, due to receive a stem cell transplant.

This clonotype was seen more than once but under ten times. The chain combines TRBV7-3 with TRBJ2-1; D assignment may be TRBD1 or TRBD2 (6 bases each). Germline values: CDR1 SGHTA, CDR2 FQGTGA. Trimming took off 5 bases at V and 4 bases at J, with 15 bases between the two ends. The CDR3 is made up of 15 amino acids. CDR3 DNA: TGTGCCAGCAGCCGGGGTGGGGGGCATTACAATGAGCAGTTCTTC. Translated, it gives CASSRGGGHYNEQFF.

This clonotype was seen more than once but under ten times. The gene calls are TRBV12-3 or TRBV12-4 and TRBJ2-5; D perhaps matches TRBD1 (7 bases). CDR3 size: 15 residues. Between the trimmed V and J ends, which lost 6 bases and 7 bases, there was a span of 21 bases. In DNA form, the CDR3 reads TGTGCCAGCAGGAAACAGGGGACTGGCCGGGGGACCCAGTACTTC. Protein: CASRKQGTGRGTQYF.

The rearrangement uses TRBV4-1 and TRBJ2-1, with D possibly matching TRBD2 (5 bases). V was shortened by 4 bases and J by 7 bases, with 14 bases between the two germline ends. The CDR3 is made up of 14 amino acids. Germline loops: CDR1 MGHRA, CDR2 YSYEKL. CDR3 bases: TGCGCCAGCAGCCTCAAGACTGGGAGTAATGAGCAGTTCTTC. This translates into CASSLKTGSNEQFF.

This clonotype appeared a single time. The chain uses TRBV3-1 and TRBJ2-7, with no clear D. Per germline, CDR1 LGHDT and CDR2 YNNKEL (reference sequence). V lost 2 bases and J 3 bases, leaving 5 bases between the germline ends. The length of the CDR3 is 12 residues. The CDR3 DNA follows: TGTGCCAGCAGCCAAACGAGCTACGAGCAGTACTTC. It encodes CASSQTSYEQYF.

In nucleotides, the CDR3 is TGTGCCAGCATCCAATTCCCAGCGGTGGTGTATGGCTACACCTTC. Amino acids: CASIQFPAVVYGYTF. The chain combines TRBV12-3 or TRBV12-4 with TRBJ1-2; D gene uncertain. V gave up 7 bases and J gave up 5 bases, with 20 bases separating them. The CDR3 is 15 amino acids.

This clonotype was found a few times. This chain's CDR3 is CASSSWLDSPLHF. The CDR3 nucleotides are TGTGCCAGTAGTTCTTGGTTGGATTCACCCCTCCACTTT. V is TRBV19 and J is TRBJ1-6; no clear D. V was clipped by 5 bases and J by 8 bases, with 10 bases between them. The germline V gene has CDR1 LNHDA and CDR2 SQIVND (reference sequence). The CDR3 is 13 residues long.

This clonotype was detected only a few times. This chain connects TRBV20-1 to TRBJ2-7; 7 positions match TRBD2. The CDR3 has 21 residues. V was pared by 6 bases and J by 1 base, with 30 bases of the junction left unmatched. Germline values: CDR1 DFQATT, CDR2 SNEGSKA (reference sequence). The CDR3 bases are TGCAGTGCGCCCCCCCCGCGACTAGCTCTTGGAGTACGGGACGGTTCCTACGAGCAGTACTTC. Its translation: CSAPPPRLALGVRDGSYEQYF.

This clonotype came up many times. The V gene is TRBV11-1, the J gene TRBJ1-4, with TRBD1 matching over 8 bases. CDR3 length: 18 amino acids. The J segment lost 6 bases and the V segment lost 5 bases, leaving 17 bases of the junction unmatched. Germline CDR1 SGHAT, CDR2 FQDESV (reference sequence). The CDR3 coding sequence is TGTGCCAGCAGCCCCCCCAGGGGGCGGAGAGGAGAGTATGAAAAACTGTTTTTT. Translation gives CASSPPRGRRGEYEKLFF.

This clonotype was seen a handful of times. The chain employs TRBV4-2 and TRBJ2-7; D ambiguous. Germline V gene data show CDR1 as LGHNA and CDR2 as YNFKEQ. The CDR3 loop spans 13 amino acids. V was cut by 0 bases and J by 7 bases, with 10 bases left in between. The CDR3 sequence: CASSQEWSKEQYF. The CDR3 region has the DNA TGTGCCAGCAGCCAAGAATGGTCGAAGGAGCAGTACTTC.

This clonotype was detected only a few times. The V call is TRBV4-2, the J call TRBJ1-3; D might be TRBD1 (5 bases). Germline lookup yields CDR1 LGHNA and CDR2 YNFKEQ. This CDR3 has 14 amino acids. V was clipped by 5 bases and J by 5 bases, with 13 bases between them. The chain's CDR3 is CASSEGDSRNTIYF. CDR3 nucleotide sequence: TGTGCCAGCAGCGAAGGTGACAGCCGAAACACCATATATTTT.

This clonotype came up many times. The chain links TRBV20-1 to TRBJ1-6, with D possibly TRBD1 on 5 matching bases. Between the trimmed V and J ends, which lost 1 base and 5 bases, there was a span of 12 bases. Germline assignment: CDR1 DFQATT and CDR2 SNEGSKA (reference sequence). This CDR3 has 15 amino acids. The CDR3 nucleotides read TGCAGTGCTAGAGCCCGGGGGAGAGATAATTCACCCCTCCACTTT. It is translated as CSARARGRDNSPLHF.

On this clonotype itself: At one boundary the junction diverges from the germline segment, which might be a read error. The chain is built from TRBV27 and TRBJ2-2; D call uncertain. The CDR3 sequence is 15 residues long. Per the germline V gene, CDR1 is MNHEY and CDR2 is SMNVEV (reference sequence). The CDR3 nucleotides read TGTGCCACCAGTTTATCTAACGGGCGCACCGGGGAGCTGTTTTTT. It translates to CATSLSNGRTGELFF.

The rearrangement uses TRBV11-2 and TRBJ2-5; TRBD1 matches at 7 bases. V dropped 5 bases and J dropped 3; count of bases not matched to a gene: 15. This CDR3 has 17 residues. CDR1 is SGHAT, CDR2 FQNNGV, per germline. DNA for the CDR3: TGTGCCAGCAGCCCAGCATTCAATCGGGACAGCAAAGAGACCCAGTACTTC. Translating it yields CASSPAFNRDSKETQYF.

This clonotype appeared once. The chain has TRBV20-1 and TRBJ2-7; tentatively, D is TRBD2 (6 bases). The V gene lost 3 bases and the J gene lost 7 bases, with 25 bases spanning the gap. Germline V CDR1 and CDR2: DFQATT, SNEGSKA (reference sequence). The CDR3 is 16 amino acids. The CDR3 DNA reads as TGCAGTGCTAGGGGGGAGGCGGAGATGGGCACCTTGGAGCAGTACTTC. Protein: CSARGEAEMGTLEQYF.

This clonotype was found many times. The chain employs TRBV12-3 or TRBV12-4 and TRBJ2-1; 10 positions match TRBD2. Trimming at V came to 4 bases and at J to 6 bases, leaving 9 bases not matched to a gene. The CDR3 covers 16 residues. The CDR3 DNA follows: TGTGCCAGCAGTTGGGGGCTAGCGGGAGAGGCCAATGAGCAGTTCTTC. Its protein is CASSWGLAGEANEQFF.

This clonotype was observed a few times. The genes are TRBV3-1 and TRBJ2-1; D call uncertain. Germline assignment: CDR1 LGHDT and CDR2 YNNKEL (reference sequence). V dropped 0 bases and J dropped 10 bases, with 7 bases sitting between them. The CDR3 extends over 12 amino acids. The CDR3 region is CASSQDSVEQFF. DNA for the CDR3: TGTGCCAGCAGCCAAGATTCAGTGGAGCAGTTCTTC.

The gene calls are TRBV7-3 and TRBJ2-3, with D perhaps matching TRBD1 or TRBD2 (5 bases each). The CDR3 is 18 residues long. Looked up from germline, CDR1 is SGHTA and CDR2 is FQGTGA. V was cut by 5 bases and J by 2 bases, with 23 bases left in between. The CDR3 spells CASSQSVFGGPPTDTQYF. In DNA, the CDR3 is TGTGCCAGCAGCCAATCCGTATTTGGGGGACCCCCCACAGATACGCAGTATTTT.

This clonotype was detected only a few times. This CDR3 reads CSARDEGRGPFSYEQYF. CDR3 nucleotide sequence: TGCAGTGCTAGAGATGAGGGCAGGGGGCCGTTTTCCTACGAGCAGTACTTC. V gene TRBV20-1 combines with J gene TRBJ2-7; TRBD1 agrees at 8 bases. V lost 0 bases to trimming and J lost 1 base; unmatched junction nucleotides: 11. This CDR3 is 17 amino acids long. Germline CDR1 reads DFQATT; CDR2 reads SNEGSKA (reference sequence).

This chain links TRBV6-5 with TRBJ2-6; D unresolved. There are 16 residues in the CDR3. In germline, CDR1 is MNHEY, CDR2 SVGAGI. The ends were cut back, 0 bases at V and 3 bases at J, with 9 bases in the middle. CDR3: CASSYSAGSGANVLTF. The CDR3 bases are TGTGCCAGCAGTTACTCCGCAGGTAGTGGGGCCAACGTCCTGACTTTC.

In this sample, this clonotype turned up a few times. The chain employs TRBV20-1 and TRBJ2-1, with 7 bases matching TRBD2. Germline assignment: CDR1 DFQATT and CDR2 SNEGSKA (reference sequence). The CDR3 is made up of 15 amino acids. V gave up 0 bases and J gave up 10 bases; unmatched junction bases: 12. The CDR3: CSAREGGRRIGEQFF. The CDR3 bases are TGCAGTGCTAGAGAGGGCGGGAGAAGGATTGGGGAGCAGTTCTTC.

This clonotype was recorded once. This chain links TRBV18 with TRBJ2-5, with D unclear. The CDR3 runs 15 residues. Germline V gene data show CDR1 as KGHSH and CDR2 as LQKENI. V was shortened by 6 bases and J by 4 bases, with 18 bases between the two germline ends. CDR3 in DNA: TGTGCCAGCTCCCGCCCGAACGCAGGAAGAGAGACCCAGTACTTC. This sequence encodes CASSRPNAGRETQYF. Complete variable domain (other parts from reference TRBV18 and TRBJ2-5): NAGVMQNPRHLVRRRGQEARLRCSPMKGHSHVYWYRQLPEEGLKFMVYLQKENIIDESGMPKERFSAEFPKEGPSILRIQQVVRGDSAAYFCASSRPNAGRETQYFGPGTRLLVL.

Ten or more counts support this clonotype. The J gene is TRBJ2-3, the V gene TRBV20-1, with 11 bases matching TRBD2. The CDR3 contains 13 residues. CDR1 is DFQATT and CDR2 is SNEGSKA in the germline V gene (reference sequence). The CDR3, as DNA: TGCACCGGGACTAGCGGCTGGGGAGATACGCAGTATTTT. It is translated as CTGTSGWGDTQYF.

This clonotype was seen at least ten times. The chain employs TRBV7-9 and TRBJ2-7, with D tentatively TRBD1 (5 bases). The CDR3 is 11 amino acids. V was shortened by 2 bases and J by 8 bases, with 7 bases between the two germline ends. CDR1 is SEHNR, CDR2 FQNEAQ, per germline (reference sequence). DNA of the CDR3: TGTGCCAGCAGCTTACAGGGTCAGCAGTACTTC. Protein product: CASSLQGQQYF. The full variable domain, completed using reference TRBV7-9 and TRBJ2-7, is DTGVSQNPRHKITKRGQNVTFRCDPISEHNRLYWYRQTLGQGPEFLTYFQNEAQLEKSRLLSDRFSAERPKGSFSTLEIQRTEQGDSAMYLCASSLQGQQYFGPGTRLTVT.

This clonotype turned up a few times. The chain couples TRBV24-1 to TRBJ2-7; no clear D gene. Germline CDR1 KGHDR, CDR2 SFDVKD. The V end lost 3 bases, the J end lost 5 bases, and 10 bases lay between the germline ends. The CDR3 covers 13 residues. The CDR3: CATSDPVLDEQYF. Here the CDR3 DNA reads TGTGCCACCAGTGATCCGGTTCTAGACGAGCAGTACTTC.

V usage is TRBV6-5 and J usage is TRBJ2-2; 11 bases line up with TRBD2. Germline values: CDR1 MNHEY, CDR2 SVGAGI. Losses at the gene ends were 0 bases for V and 4 bases for J; bases not matched to a gene: 4. The length of the CDR3 is 17 residues. The CDR3 loop is CASSYSGLAGGTGELFF. The CDR3 DNA reads as TGTGCCAGCAGTTACTCAGGGCTAGCGGGAGGCACCGGGGAGCTGTTTTTT.

This clonotype was found a few times. This chain uses TRBV9 with TRBJ2-3; tentative D call: TRBD2 (5 bases). Germline lookup yields CDR1 SGDLS and CDR2 YYNGEE. The CDR3 consists of 14 residues. Trimming pared 0 bases from V and 4 bases from J, leaving 9 bases between. CDR3 nucleotide sequence: TGTGCCAGCAGCGTAGCTAGCTTTGCAGATACGCAGTATTTT. Protein: CASSVASFADTQYF.